The 11 T cell receptor beta chains listed next were all sequenced from one sample in a study of cytomegalovirus exposure and HLA in healthy donors. The PCR made use of 60 Vbeta and 13 Jbeta primers. The assay was immunoSEQ multiplex PCR, and TCRdb's table has in-frame clones only and misses some. This table holds 100,000 to 120,000 clones, less than 85% found once. Sequenced input: PBMCs. All receptors derive from a man in his forties in good health and CMV-seropositive.

The genes are TRBV9 and TRBJ2-6; possible D gene TRBD1, 5 bases. The V end lost 0 bases, the J end lost 0 bases, and 13 bases lay between the germline ends. Germline-derived CDR1 and CDR2 are SGDLS and YYNGEE. The CDR3 sequence is 18 residues long. Here the CDR3 DNA reads TGTGCCAGCAGCGTAGGGGGCGGAACCCTCTCTGGGGCCAACGTCCTGACTTTC. It codes for CASSVGGGTLSGANVLTF.

The sample holds a few counts of this clone. The V call is TRBV12-5, the J call TRBJ2-5; D is uncertain. The end of the DNA aligns better with TRBJ2-7, so the J call may be wrong. This CDR3 spans 12 amino acids. Germline V gene sequence: CDR1 LGHNT, CDR2 FRNRAP. CDR3 sequence: CASGLDSYEQYF. CDR3 in DNA: TGTGCTAGTGGTTTGGATTCCTACGAGCAGTACTTC.

There are a few counts of this clone. The chain carries TRBV5-1 and TRBJ2-1; 11 nucleotides match TRBD2. The CDR3 length is 14 residues. Germline trimming cut 4 bases from V and 8 bases from J; bases unmatched to any gene: 5. Germline V gene lookup returns CDR1 SGHRS and CDR2 YFSETQ. The CDR3 is CASSLGLAADEQFF. The CDR3 nucleotides are TGCGCCAGCAGCCTGGGACTAGCGGCAGATGAGCAGTTCTTC.

This clone has only one observation. The chain employs TRBV2 and TRBJ2-7; D remains ambiguous. Germline V CDR1 and CDR2: SNHLY, FYNNEI. CDR3 size: 13 residues. The germline V and J ends were trimmed by 4 bases and 4 bases, with 11 bases remaining between them. CDR3 DNA: TGTGCCAGCAGTGTAGAGGTGGTTTACGAGCAGTACTTC. Its translation: CASSVEVVYEQYF.

The chain uses TRBV7-9 and TRBJ2-2; TRBD2 matches at 8 bases. The CDR3 contains 16 residues. Germline V gives CDR1 SEHNR, CDR2 FQNEAQ (reference sequence). J gave up 2 bases and V 2 bases, and 4 bases lay outside the gene matches. The CDR3 DNA follows: TGTGCCAGCAGCTTAAGCGGGGGCCACAACACCGGGGAGCTGTTTTTT. This sequence encodes CASSLSGGHNTGELFF.

The chain uses TRBV19 and TRBJ2-1; D possibly corresponds to TRBD2 (6 bases). The CDR3 totals 14 residues. The V end lost 5 bases, the J end lost 9 bases, and 17 bases lay between the germline ends. Germline assignment: CDR1 LNHDA and CDR2 SQIVND (reference sequence). CDR3 residues: CASSGRTGPGEQFF. CDR3 coding DNA: TGTGCCAGTAGTGGGAGGACGGGGCCGGGTGAGCAGTTCTTC.

This clone was counted a few times. The CDR3 protein is CASSPRTGSSEAFF. In DNA, the CDR3 is TGTGCCAGCAGTCCCCGGACAGGGTCGTCTGAAGCTTTCTTT. The chain recombines TRBV27 with TRBJ1-1; 8 bases are shared with TRBD1. The CDR3 totals 14 residues. The germline CDR1 and CDR2 sequences are MNHEY and SMNVEV (reference sequence). The trim removed 5 bases at V and 6 bases at J, leaving 8 bases unmatched.

This clone has only a few counts. This CDR3 is CASPPLGAAYNSPLHF. In nucleotides, the CDR3 is TGTGCCAGCCCCCCTTTGGGGGCGGCCTATAATTCACCCCTCCACTTT. V usage is TRBV2 and J usage is TRBJ1-6, with D maybe TRBD1 (6 bases). Trimming left V 8 bases short and J 2 bases short, with 16 bases between. The CDR3 is made up of 16 amino acids. Per the germline V gene, CDR1 is SNHLY and CDR2 is FYNNEI.

The chain carries TRBV7-2 and TRBJ1-2, with D perhaps TRBD1 (6 bases). The germline gives CDR1 SGHTA, CDR2 FQGNSA. CDR3 length equals 15 residues. V shed 1 base and J shed 4 bases, with 13 bases lying between them. CDR3 DNA: TGTGCCAGCAGCTTAGGGGGGGGCACGAGCTATGGCTACACCTTC. Encoded protein: CASSLGGGTSYGYTF.

This clone has only one observation. This sequence joins TRBV7-9 and TRBJ1-1, with D tentatively TRBD1 (5 bases). Germline lookup yields CDR1 SEHNR and CDR2 FQNEAQ (reference sequence). V shed 1 base and J shed 3 bases, with 12 bases lying between them. There are 15 residues in the CDR3. CDR3 sequence (DNA): TGTGCCAGCAGCTTAGGTTCCGGGGACTACACTGAAGCTTTCTTT. Its protein is CASSLGSGDYTEAFF.

CDR3 sequence reads: CASIGLAGGRHGGELFF. The CDR3 DNA sequence: TGTGCCAGCATTGGGCTAGCGGGGGGACGACATGGCGGGGAGCTGTTTTTT. The chain has TRBV6-4 and TRBJ2-2, with 11 bases that match TRBD2. This CDR3 region has 17 residues. The V gene's germline CDR1 is MRHNA and CDR2 SNTAGT. The V gene end was trimmed by 7 bases and the J gene end by 7 bases; junction bases not matched to a gene: 14.